Following are 17 T cell receptor beta chains from one sample sequenced in a study of Tregs in tolerant kidney transplant recipients. Only in-frame clones appear in the TCRdb table, and some are missing; sequencing was by immunoSEQ multiplex PCR. The table records under 100,000 clones, about 92% of them present only once. The sample comprised CD8+ T cells from blood. These receptor sequences come from a human donor in good health.

The CDR3 spells CAWSVGGYSYEQYF. The CDR3 DNA reads TGTGCCTGGAGTGTAGGAGGGTACTCCTACGAGCAGTACTTC. This rearrangement joins TRBV30 to TRBJ2-7; a weak D match, TRBD2 (6 bases). The V and J ends lost 0 bases and 0 bases respectively, with 9 bases between them. The length of the CDR3 is 14 residues. In germline, CDR1 is GTSNPN, CDR2 SVGIG (reference sequence).

The rearrangement joins TRBV5-5 to TRBJ2-5; TRBD1 agrees at 9 bases. Germline V gene sequence: CDR1 SGHKS, CDR2 YYEKEE (reference sequence). With V trimmed by 4 bases and J by 5 bases, 9 bases remained unmatched. CDR3 size: 15 residues. The DNA of the CDR3 is TGTGCCAGCAGCGGCCAAGACAGGGGGTGGGAGACCCAGTACTTC. It translates to CASSGQDRGWETQYF.

V and J are TRBV29-1 and TRBJ1-1; 7 bases match TRBD1. The CDR3 length is 13 residues. V gave up 6 bases and J gave up 0 bases; unmatched junction bases: 4. Germline-derived CDR1 and CDR2 are SQVTM and ANQGSEA. In DNA form, the CDR3 reads TGCAGCGTGGGGACAGCAATGAACACTGAAGCTTTCTTT. It yields the protein CSVGTAMNTEAFF.

The chain joins TRBV7-9 to TRBJ1-1; D is unresolved. Germline V gene data show CDR1 as SEHNR and CDR2 as FQNEAQ (reference sequence). The CDR3 runs to 13 residues. Deletions cut 4 bases from V and 4 bases from J, with 10 bases between. The chain's CDR3 is CASSSLPGTEAFF. The DNA for the CDR3 is TGTGCCAGCAGCTCCCTACCGGGCACTGAAGCTTTCTTT.

The gene calls are TRBV9 and TRBJ1-3, with D perhaps TRBD1 (6 bases). Trimming removed 4 bases at V and 0 bases at J, with 14 bases between. The germline CDR1 and CDR2 sequences are SGDLS and YYNGEE. This CDR3 is 16 amino acids long. The CDR3 loop reads CASSKGGLLSGNTIYF. CDR3 nucleotides: TGTGCCAGCAGCAAAGGGGGACTGCTCTCTGGAAACACCATATATTTT.

The chain has TRBV19 and TRBJ1-1; D is perhaps TRBD1 (5 bases). Between the trimmed V and J ends, which lost 5 bases and 2 bases, there was a span of 12 bases. The CDR3 is 14 amino acids. Germline V gene lookup returns CDR1 LNHDA and CDR2 SQIVND (reference sequence). For the CDR3, the DNA is TGTGCCAGTAGTTTAAGGGGACTTAACACTGAAGCTTTCTTT. Translating it yields CASSLRGLNTEAFF.

J is TRBJ2-1 and V is TRBV4-2; 7 bases fit TRBD2. V dropped 3 bases and J dropped 5; count of bases not matched to a gene: 10. From germline, CDR1 is LGHNA and CDR2 YNFKEQ. This CDR3 contains 16 residues. The CDR3 bases are TGTGCCAGCAGCCACGGGCTCGCGGGAGACAACAATGAGCAGTTCTTC. It encodes CASSHGLAGDNNEQFF.

This chain joins TRBV7-9 and TRBJ2-3, with unresolved D. Trimming pared 3 bases from V and 11 bases from J, leaving 9 bases between. CDR3 length: 11 amino acids. In germline, CDR1 is SEHNR, CDR2 FQNEAQ (reference sequence). The CDR3 sequence is CASSLDAKQYF. The CDR3 DNA is TGTGCCAGCAGCTTGGACGCCAAGCAGTATTTT.

The chain couples TRBV18 to TRBJ2-2; TRBD1 matches 8 bases. CDR3 length: 13 residues. The germline V gene encodes CDR1 KGHSH and CDR2 LQKENI. V trimming: 6 bases; J trimming: 7 bases; junction bases outside the gene matches: 4. CDR3: CASSQGAGGELFF. As DNA, the CDR3 is TGTGCCAGCTCCCAGGGGGCCGGCGGGGAGCTGTTTTTT.

V usage is TRBV4-1 and J usage is TRBJ1-1; D call uncertain. V was clipped by 1 base and J by 1 base, with 10 bases between them. Germline-derived CDR1 and CDR2 are MGHRA and YSYEKL. There are 15 residues in the CDR3. CDR3 in amino acids: CASSQVSGRNTEAFF. As DNA, the CDR3 is TGCGCCAGCAGCCAAGTCTCGGGGAGGAACACTGAAGCTTTCTTT.

The chain uses TRBV6-1 and TRBJ2-1; D gene ambiguous. Germline CDR1 MNHNS, CDR2 SASEGT. The CDR3 is 11 residues long. The germline V and J ends were trimmed by 6 bases and 14 bases, with 14 bases remaining between them. The CDR3 DNA is TGTGCCAGCAGAGCCGGGCCTCTCAAGTTCTTC. As protein: CASRAGPLKFF.

The chain carries TRBV1 and TRBJ1-1; TRBD1, as called in the table, went unchecked against the DNA. TRBV1 counts as a pseudogene. The CDR3 has 15 residues. For the CDR3, the DNA is TGCACCAGCAGCCAAGGGACAGGTACTAGGACTGAAGCTTTCTTT. This codes for CTSSQGTGTRTEAFF.

The CDR3 region has the DNA TGTGCCAGCAGCCCGGGACAGGGGACTGAAGCTTTCTTT. This sequence encodes CASSPGQGTEAFF. This chain uses TRBV5-4 with TRBJ1-1, with 10 nucleotides matching TRBD1. The CDR3 runs to 13 residues. Germline trimming cut 4 bases from V and 5 bases from J; bases unmatched to any gene: 2. CDR1 and CDR2 from the germline V gene are SGHNT and YYREEE (reference sequence).

This chain links TRBV5-5 with TRBJ2-7; D is perhaps TRBD2 (5 bases). Trimming removed 0 bases from V and 3 bases from J, with 19 bases in between. This CDR3 comprises 17 residues. The germline CDR1 and CDR2 sequences are SGHKS and YYEKEE (reference sequence). CDR3 residues: CASSLVRVLRPHYEQYF. CDR3 bases: TGTGCCAGCAGCTTGGTGAGGGTCTTGCGGCCGCACTACGAGCAGTACTTC. The full variable domain, its missing parts supplied by reference TRBV5-5 and TRBJ2-7, is DAGVTQSPTHLIKTRGQQVTLRCSPISGHKSVSWYQQVLGQGPQFIFQYYEKEERGRGNFPDRFSARQFPNYSSELNVNALLLGDSALYLCASSLVRVLRPHYEQYFGPGTRLTVT.

The rearrangement uses TRBV6-6 and TRBJ2-3, with D possibly TRBD2 on 7 matching bases. Germline CDR1 reads MNHNY; CDR2 reads SVGAGI (reference sequence). The V end was cut by 6 bases, the J end by 6 bases, with 22 bases between. This CDR3 has 16 amino acids. CDR3 residues: CASSHEGEGLMDTQYF. CDR3 coding DNA: TGTGCCAGCAGCCACGAGGGGGAGGGCCTTATGGATACGCAGTATTTT.

The chain joins TRBV5-5 to TRBJ2-6, with 7 bases lining up with TRBD2. After removal of 4 bases from V and 0 bases from J, the junction contained 4 bases not matched to a gene. Germline V gene data show CDR1 as SGHKS and CDR2 as YYEKEE (reference sequence). The CDR3 totals 16 residues. This chain's CDR3 is CASSPTSSSGANVLTF. The CDR3 nucleotides are TGTGCCAGCAGCCCGACTAGCAGCTCTGGGGCCAACGTCCTGACTTTC. Looking up the rest from reference TRBV5-5 and TRBJ2-6 gives the full variable domain: DAGVTQSPTHLIKTRGQQVTLRCSPISGHKSVSWYQQVLGQGPQFIFQYYEKEERGRGNFPDRFSARQFPNYSSELNVNALLLGDSALYLCASSPTSSSGANVLTFGAGSRLTVL.

The gene calls are TRBV7-9 and TRBJ1-5; no clear D gene. With 5 bases removed from V and 2 bases from J, the gap between germline ends came to 16 bases. Germline CDR1 is SEHNR and CDR2 is FQNEAQ (reference sequence). The length of the CDR3 is 16 residues. CDR3 nucleotides: TGTGCCAGCAGCCAAGGCTCTTCCTGGGGCAATCAGCCCCAGCATTTT. This translates into CASSQGSSWGNQPQHF.